Listed below are T cell receptor beta chains from one sample, sequenced in a study of T cell responses to AZD1222 COVID-19 vaccine. Clones were read by immunoSEQ multiplex PCR, and TCRdb kept only the in-frame ones, dropping some. The table shows hundreds of thousands of clones, with approximately 94% occurring only once. The input for sequencing was peripheral blood, taken 28 days after the second AZD1222 dose. The receptors were gathered from an adult who received the AZD1222 COVID-19 vaccine. The CDR3 runs from the conserved cysteine through the conserved F or W. D genes are given only for firm matches. Expanded clones get a size class; other rows say once, few or many, or leave the size out.

cdr3_length clone_size j_call v_call d_call cdr3_aa cdr3_nt
14 NA TRBJ2-7 TRBV13 NA CASSSGLAVYEQYF TGTGCCAGCAGCTCCGGATTAGCGGTCTACGAGCAGTACTTC
17 once TRBJ1-2 TRBV4-3 NA CASSQGTSREPRYGYTF TGCGCCAGCAGCCAAGGTACATCACGGGAACCACGCTATGGCTACACCTTC
15 NA TRBJ2-1 TRBV3-1/TRBV3-2 NA CASSQGGRVVNEQFF TGTGCCAGCAGCCAAGGGGGTAGGGTAGTGAATGAGCAGTTCTTC
16 NA TRBJ1-3 TRBV28 NA CASSLNRAVSGNTIYF TGTGCCAGCAGTCTCAACAGGGCAGTCTCCGGAAACACCATATATTTT
15 NA TRBJ1-3 TRBV28 NA CASSRGSSSGNTIYF TGTGCCAGCAGCCGAGGGTCGAGCTCTGGAAACACCATATATTTT
15 NA TRBJ1-5 TRBV18 TRBD1 CASSPPQGGGQPQHF TGTGCCAGCTCACCACCTCAGGGGGGCGGTCAGCCCCAGCATTTT
11 once TRBJ2-7 TRBV20-1 TRBD1 CSASVRGQGYF TGCAGTGCATCGGTGCGGGGACAGGGGTACTTC
12 once TRBJ2-1 TRBV7-9 NA CASSLPLNEQFF TGTGCCAGCAGCCTACCGTTAAATGAGCAGTTCTTC
13 NA TRBJ2-5 TRBV18 NA CASSTITGETQYF TGTGCCAGCTCGACGATTACCGGAGAGACCCAGTACTTC
15 once TRBJ2-2 TRBV6-6 NA CASSYTGRNTGELFF TGTGCCAGCAGTTACACGGGGAGGAACACCGGGGAGCTGTTTTTT
15 NA TRBJ2-1 TRBV11-3 NA CASSRRGGPYNEQFF TGTGCCAGCAGCCGGAGGGGGGGGCCCTACAATGAGCAGTTCTTC
14 NA TRBJ2-1 TRBV10-3 NA CAISEGGPGREQFF TGTGCCATCAGTGAGGGGGGCCCGGGGCGTGAGCAGTTCTTC
13 NA TRBJ1-2 TRBV10-3 NA CAIIDPNLVGYTF TGTGCCATCATCGACCCCAACTTGGTCGGCTACACCTTC
13 NA TRBJ2-3 TRBV28 TRBD1 CASRDRGPGTQYF TGTGCCAGCAGGGACAGGGGGCCGGGTACGCAGTATTTT
15 NA TRBJ2-1 TRBV2 TRBD2 CASSQLAGGSNEQFF TGTGCCAGCAGTCAACTAGCGGGAGGGAGCAATGAGCAGTTCTTC
16 NA TRBJ2-2 TRBV7-7 TRBD2 CASSLVAGGHTGELFF TGTGCTAGCAGCTTAGTTGCGGGGGGACACACCGGGGAGCTGTTTTTT
14 NA TRBJ2-7 TRBV9 TRBD1 CASSPRTGDYEQYF TGTGCCAGCAGCCCAAGGACAGGGGACTACGAGCAGTACTTC